This T cell receptor beta chain was sequenced in a study of T cell responses to AZD1222 COVID-19 vaccine. Study findings and constraints: Just a handful of people given AZD1222 tested seropositive at baseline.

This table comes from immunoSEQ multiplex PCR, and its TCRdb copy is limited to in-frame clones, with some not included. The table has about 170,000 clones, over 85% seen once. On this clone: Its specificity is not known.

Trimming pared 0 bases from V and 6 bases from J, leaving 8 bases between. The CDR3 runs 13 residues. Per germline, CDR1 MNHEY and CDR2 SVGAGI. The source material was peripheral blood, sampled on day 0 of AZD1222 vaccination. The chain uses TRBV6-5 and TRBJ1-2; D is undetermined. This receptor was identified in an adult in good health. Written as DNA, the CDR3 is TGTGCCAGCAGTTACTCGGCAGGCCATGGCTACACCTTC. As protein: CASSYSAGHGYTF.